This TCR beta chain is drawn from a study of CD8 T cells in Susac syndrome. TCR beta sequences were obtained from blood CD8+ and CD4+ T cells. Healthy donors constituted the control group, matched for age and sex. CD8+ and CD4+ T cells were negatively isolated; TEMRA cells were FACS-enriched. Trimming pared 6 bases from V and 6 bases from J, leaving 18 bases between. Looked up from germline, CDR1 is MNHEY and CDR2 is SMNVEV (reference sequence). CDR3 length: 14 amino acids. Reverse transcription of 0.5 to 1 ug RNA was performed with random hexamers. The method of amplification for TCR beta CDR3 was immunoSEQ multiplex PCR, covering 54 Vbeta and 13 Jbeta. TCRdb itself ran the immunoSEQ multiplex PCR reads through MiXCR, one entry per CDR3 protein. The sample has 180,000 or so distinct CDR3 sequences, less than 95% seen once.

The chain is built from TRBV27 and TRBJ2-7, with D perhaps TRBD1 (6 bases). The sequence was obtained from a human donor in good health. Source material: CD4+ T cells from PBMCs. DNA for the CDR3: TGTGCCAGCAGAAAAAGGGCAGGGGACGTCGAGCAGTACTTC. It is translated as CASRKRAGDVEQYF.